Below are 14 T cell receptor beta chains sequenced from a single sample in a study of cytomegalovirus exposure and HLA in healthy donors. PCR primers comprised 60 Vbeta and 13 Jbeta primers. Data came from immunoSEQ multiplex PCR; TCRdb stores just in-frame clones and leaves some out. This sample has under 150,000 clones, with roughly 85% found just once. Source material: PBMCs. The receptor set was obtained from a man aged 35 to 55 in good health and CMV-seronegative.

The CDR3 DNA is TGTGCCAGCAGCGGACAGGGGGGAAATTCACCCCTCCACTTT. As protein: CASSGQGGNSPLHF. This rearrangement joins TRBV9 to TRBJ1-6; TRBD1 matches at 9 bases. The CDR3 consists of 14 residues. V was clipped by 3 bases and J by 7 bases; unmatched bases: 2. Looked up from germline, CDR1 is SGDLS and CDR2 is YYNGEE.

The J gene is TRBJ2-5, the V gene TRBV5-5; TRBD2 aligns across 8 bases. Unmatched junction bases numbered 13, after V lost 0 bases and J lost 3 bases. CDR1 is SGHKS, CDR2 YYEKEE, per germline (reference sequence). The CDR3 loop spans 18 amino acids. This CDR3 is CASSLGWFFVSGEETQYF. DNA for the CDR3: TGTGCCAGCAGCTTGGGCTGGTTTTTTGTTAGCGGGGAAGAGACCCAGTACTTC.

V gene TRBV19 combines with J gene TRBJ2-1, with 7 bases lining up with TRBD2. In germline, CDR1 is LNHDA, CDR2 SQIVND (reference sequence). The CDR3 has 13 amino acids. V dropped 7 bases and J dropped 2; count of bases not matched to a gene: 2. The CDR3 reads CASIGGTYNEQFF. The CDR3 DNA follows: TGTGCCAGTATCGGGGGGACCTACAATGAGCAGTTCTTC.

The V and J genes are TRBV29-1 and TRBJ1-1; D is perhaps TRBD1 (6 bases). The length of the CDR3 is 16 residues. V was trimmed by 3 bases and J by 1 base, leaving 18 bases between them. From germline, CDR1 is SQVTM and CDR2 ANQGSEA. The DNA for the CDR3 is TGCAGCGTTGATGGGGAGAGGGGGGGACCGAACACTGAAGCTTTCTTT. This gives the protein CSVDGERGGPNTEAFF.

This clone was recorded a few times. A junction boundary mismatches the germline segment, possibly from a read error. V gene TRBV7-9 combines with J gene TRBJ2-7; TRBD1 agrees at 12 bases. The germline V gene has CDR1 SEHNR and CDR2 FQNEAQ (reference sequence). The CDR3 contains 16 residues. For the CDR3, the DNA is TGTTCCAGCAGCTTAGGCTGGGGGGACAGGGGGCTCGAGCAGTACTTC. This encodes CSSSLGWGDRGLEQYF.

This chain connects TRBV27 to TRBJ1-6, with D possibly matching TRBD1 (6 bases). CDR3 size: 16 residues. Germline values: CDR1 MNHEY, CDR2 SMNVEV (reference sequence). Between the trimmed V and J ends, which lost 2 bases and 7 bases, there was a span of 15 bases. This CDR3 reads CASSLVWGQVNSPLHF. The CDR3 bases are TGTGCCAGCAGTTTAGTTTGGGGGCAGGTAAATTCACCCCTCCACTTT.

This chain links TRBV2 with TRBJ2-7; 9 nucleotides line up with TRBD2. Germline-derived CDR1 and CDR2 are SNHLY and FYNNEI. This CDR3 has 14 residues. With V trimmed by 7 bases and J by 2 bases, 6 bases remained unmatched. CDR3 sequence: CASISGSRTYEQYF. In nucleotides, the CDR3 is TGTGCCAGCATTAGCGGGAGCAGAACCTACGAGCAGTACTTC.

The rearrangement links TRBV18 to TRBJ2-1, with TRBD1 matching over 8 bases. This CDR3 has 15 residues. The trim removed 6 bases at V and 1 base at J, leaving 5 bases unmatched. Germline CDR1 is KGHSH and CDR2 is LQKENI. In DNA form, the CDR3 reads TGTGCCAGCTCGGTAGGGACAGGATCCTACAATGAGCAGTTCTTC. This codes for CASSVGTGSYNEQFF.

The CDR3 DNA sequence: TGTGCCAGCATGAGGGGGAGGGCCACCGGGGAGCTGTTTTTT. It specifies CASMRGRATGELFF. This chain joins TRBV2 and TRBJ2-2; TRBD2 is a possible D gene (7 bases). The CDR3 is 14 residues long. From germline, CDR1 is SNHLY and CDR2 FYNNEI. V lost 7 bases to trimming and J lost 4 bases, with 13 bases between them.

This clone was seen just once. This chain uses TRBV19 with TRBJ1-2; 9 bases align to TRBD1. Trimming removed 7 bases from V and 3 bases from J; junction bases left unmatched: 3. In germline, CDR1 is LNHDA, CDR2 SQIVND (reference sequence). This CDR3 comprises 13 residues. This CDR3 is CASTRTGDYGYTF. Here the CDR3 DNA reads TGTGCCAGTACGCGGACAGGGGACTATGGCTACACCTTC.

This clone was counted only a few times. The V and J genes are TRBV10-3 and TRBJ1-3; D possibly corresponds to TRBD1 (5 bases). Trimming took off 10 bases at V and 0 bases at J, with 16 bases between the two ends. The CDR3 covers 15 residues. Per the germline V gene, CDR1 is ENHRY and CDR2 is SYGVKD. CDR3 nucleotides: TGTGCCACCGGGGGGGACGGAGACTCTGGAAACACCATATATTTT. It yields the protein CATGGDGDSGNTIYF.

V is TRBV18 and J is TRBJ1-4; D gene unclear. The CDR3 consists of 13 residues. From germline, CDR1 is KGHSH and CDR2 LQKENI. Between the trimmed V and J ends, which lost 3 bases and 8 bases, there was a span of 10 bases. CDR3 coding DNA: TGTGCCAGCTCACCGAACAGAGGGGAAAAACTGTTTTTT. It specifies CASSPNRGEKLFF. Full variable domain (missing parts from reference TRBV18 and TRBJ1-4): NAGVMQNPRHLVRRRGQEARLRCSPMKGHSHVYWYRQLPEEGLKFMVYLQKENIIDESGMPKERFSAEFPKEGPSILRIQQVVRGDSAAYFCASSPNRGEKLFFGSGTQLSVL.

The rearrangement uses TRBV2 and TRBJ2-5, with 12 bases identical to TRBD2. J lost 11 bases, V lost 7 bases, and 17 bases had no gene match. Germline V gives CDR1 SNHLY, CDR2 FYNNEI. The CDR3 contains 16 residues. The CDR3 reads CASTPRTSGTLGEQYF. The CDR3, as DNA: TGTGCCAGCACCCCGAGGACTAGCGGGACTTTGGGGGAGCAGTACTTC. The variable domain in full, with the rest retrieved from reference TRBV2 and TRBJ2-5, is EPEVTQTPSHQVTQMGQEVILRCVPISNHLYFYWYRQILGQKVEFLVSFYNNEISEKSEIFDDQFSVERPDGSNFTLKIRSTKLEDSAMYFCASTPRTSGTLGEQYFGPGTRLLVL.

The V gene is TRBV30, the J gene TRBJ1-1, with D hard to call. The CDR3 has 11 residues. Germline assignment: CDR1 GTSNPN and CDR2 SVGIG (reference sequence). Trimming left V 5 bases short and J 7 bases short, with 11 bases between. The CDR3 DNA is TGTGCCTGGGTCCTGAGTAGTGAAGCTTTCTTT. This sequence encodes CAWVLSSEAFF.